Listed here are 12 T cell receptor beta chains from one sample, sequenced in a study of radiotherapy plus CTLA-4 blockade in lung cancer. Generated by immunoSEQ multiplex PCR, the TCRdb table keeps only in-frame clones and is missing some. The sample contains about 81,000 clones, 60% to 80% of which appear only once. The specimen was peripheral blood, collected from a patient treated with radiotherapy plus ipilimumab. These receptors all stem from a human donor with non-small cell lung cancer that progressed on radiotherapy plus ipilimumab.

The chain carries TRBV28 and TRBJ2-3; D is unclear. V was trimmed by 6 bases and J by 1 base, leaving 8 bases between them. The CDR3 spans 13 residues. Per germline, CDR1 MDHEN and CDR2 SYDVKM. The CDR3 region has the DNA TGTGCCAGCAGCCTGGCGGGCACAGATACGCAGTATTTT. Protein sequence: CASSLAGTDTQYF.

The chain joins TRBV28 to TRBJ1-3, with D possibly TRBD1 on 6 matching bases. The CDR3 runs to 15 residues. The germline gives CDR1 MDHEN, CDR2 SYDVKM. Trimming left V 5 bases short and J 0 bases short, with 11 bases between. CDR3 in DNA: TGTGCCAGCAGTCCACAGGGCTTCTCTGGAAACACCATATATTTT. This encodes CASSPQGFSGNTIYF.

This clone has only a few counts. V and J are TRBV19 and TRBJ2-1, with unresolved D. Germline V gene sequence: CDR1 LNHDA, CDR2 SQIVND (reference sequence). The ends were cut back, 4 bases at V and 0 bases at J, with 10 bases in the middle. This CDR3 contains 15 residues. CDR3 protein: CASSTRESSYNEQFF. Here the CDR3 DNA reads TGTGCCAGTAGTACCCGAGAAAGCTCCTACAATGAGCAGTTCTTC. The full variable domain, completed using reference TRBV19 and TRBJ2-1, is DGGITQSPKYLFRKEGQNVTLSCEQNLNHDAMYWYRQDPGQGLRLIYYSQIVNDFQKGDIAEGYSVSREKKESFPLTVTSAQKNPTAFYLCASSTRESSYNEQFFGPGTRLTVL.

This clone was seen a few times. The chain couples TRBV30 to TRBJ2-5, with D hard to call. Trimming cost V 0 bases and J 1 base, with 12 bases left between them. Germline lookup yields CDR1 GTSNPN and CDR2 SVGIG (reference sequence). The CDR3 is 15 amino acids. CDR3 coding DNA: TGTGCCTGGAGTGTGTGGCAGGCGATCCAAGAGACCCAGTACTTC. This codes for CAWSVWQAIQETQYF.

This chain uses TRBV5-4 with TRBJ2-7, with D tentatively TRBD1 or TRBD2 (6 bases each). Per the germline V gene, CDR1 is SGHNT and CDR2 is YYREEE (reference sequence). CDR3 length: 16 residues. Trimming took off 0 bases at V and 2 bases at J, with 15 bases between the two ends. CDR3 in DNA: TGTGCCAGCAGCTTGGCTGGAGGGGCAGGGGCCTACGAGCAGTACTTC. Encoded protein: CASSLAGGAGAYEQYF. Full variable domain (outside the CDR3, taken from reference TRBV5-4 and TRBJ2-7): ETGVTQSPTHLIKTRGQQVTLRCSSQSGHNTVSWYQQALGQGPQFIFQYYREEENGRGNFPPRFSGLQFPNYSSELNVNALELDDSALYLCASSLAGGAGAYEQYFGPGTRLTVT.

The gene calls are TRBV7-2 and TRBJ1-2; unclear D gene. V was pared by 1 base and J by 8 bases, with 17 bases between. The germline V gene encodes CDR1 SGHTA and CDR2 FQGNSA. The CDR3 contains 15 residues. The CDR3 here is CASSLGLPYLRGYTF. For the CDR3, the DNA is TGTGCCAGCAGCTTAGGATTGCCCTACCTTAGGGGCTACACCTTC.

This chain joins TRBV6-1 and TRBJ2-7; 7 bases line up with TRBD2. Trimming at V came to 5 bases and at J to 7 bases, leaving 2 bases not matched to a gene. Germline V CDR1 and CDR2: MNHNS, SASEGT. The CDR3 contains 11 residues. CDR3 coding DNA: TGTGCCAGCAGTTACGGGAGGGAGCAGTACTTC. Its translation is CASSYGREQYF.

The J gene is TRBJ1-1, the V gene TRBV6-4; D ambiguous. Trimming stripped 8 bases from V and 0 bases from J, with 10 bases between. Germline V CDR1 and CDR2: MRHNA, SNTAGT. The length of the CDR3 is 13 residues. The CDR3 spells CASSPGMNTEAFF. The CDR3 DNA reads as TGTGCCAGCTCCCCTGGGATGAACACTGAAGCTTTCTTT.

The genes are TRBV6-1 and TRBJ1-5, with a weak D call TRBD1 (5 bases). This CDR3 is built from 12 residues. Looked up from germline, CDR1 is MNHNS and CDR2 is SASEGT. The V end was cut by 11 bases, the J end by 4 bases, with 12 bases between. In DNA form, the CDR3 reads TGTGCCGCAGGGACGGATAATCAGCCCCAGCATTTT. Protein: CAAGTDNQPQHF.

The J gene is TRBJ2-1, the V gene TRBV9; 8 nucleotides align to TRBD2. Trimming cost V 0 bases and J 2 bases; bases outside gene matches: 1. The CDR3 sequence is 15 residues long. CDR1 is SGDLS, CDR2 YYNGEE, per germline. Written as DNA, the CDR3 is TGTGCCAGCAGCGTAGCGGGGGGGCCCTACAATGAGCAGTTCTTC. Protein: CASSVAGGPYNEQFF.

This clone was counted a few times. The CDR3 here is CASSLGDSYNEQFF. CDR3 nucleotide sequence: TGCGCCAGCAGCTTGGGGGACTCCTACAATGAGCAGTTCTTC. The chain joins TRBV5-1 to TRBJ2-1; no reliable D call. This CDR3 comprises 14 residues. Looked up from germline, CDR1 is SGHRS and CDR2 is YFSETQ. Trimming cost V 0 bases and J 0 bases, with 4 bases left between them.

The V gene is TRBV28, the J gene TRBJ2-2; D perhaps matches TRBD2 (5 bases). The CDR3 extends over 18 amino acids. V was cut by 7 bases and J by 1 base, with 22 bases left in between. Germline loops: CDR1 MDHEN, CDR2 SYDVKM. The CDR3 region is CASTLSPFTRMNTGELFF. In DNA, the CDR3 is TGTGCCAGCACCCTCAGCCCCTTTACTAGAATGAACACCGGGGAGCTGTTTTTT.